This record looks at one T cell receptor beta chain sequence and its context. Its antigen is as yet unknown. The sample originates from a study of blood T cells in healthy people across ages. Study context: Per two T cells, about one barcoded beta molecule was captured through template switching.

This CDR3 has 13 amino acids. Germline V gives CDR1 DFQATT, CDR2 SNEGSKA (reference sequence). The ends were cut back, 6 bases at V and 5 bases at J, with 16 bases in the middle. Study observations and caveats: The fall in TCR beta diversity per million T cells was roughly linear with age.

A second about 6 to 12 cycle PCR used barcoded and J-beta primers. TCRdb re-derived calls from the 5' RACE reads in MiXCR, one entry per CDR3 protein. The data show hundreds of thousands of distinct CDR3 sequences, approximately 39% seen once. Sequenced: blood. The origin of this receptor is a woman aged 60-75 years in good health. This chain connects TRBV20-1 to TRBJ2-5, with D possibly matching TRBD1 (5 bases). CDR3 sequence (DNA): TGCAGTGCGAGAACCACAGGAGAGGAGACCCAGTACTTC. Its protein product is CSARTTGEETQYF.